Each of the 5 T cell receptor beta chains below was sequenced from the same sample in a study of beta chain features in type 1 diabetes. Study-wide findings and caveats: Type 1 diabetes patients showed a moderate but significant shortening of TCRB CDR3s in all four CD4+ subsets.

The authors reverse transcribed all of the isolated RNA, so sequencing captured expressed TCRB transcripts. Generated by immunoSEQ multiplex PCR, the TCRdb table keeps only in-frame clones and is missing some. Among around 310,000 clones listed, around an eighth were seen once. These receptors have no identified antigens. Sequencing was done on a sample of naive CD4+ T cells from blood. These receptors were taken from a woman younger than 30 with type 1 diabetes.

The CDR3 is CASRNSRRVNTEAFF. The CDR3, as DNA: TGTGCCAGCAGGAACAGTCGGAGGGTGAACACTGAAGCTTTCTTT. The chain combines TRBV14 with TRBJ1-1; no clear D gene. Germline V CDR1 and CDR2: SGHDN, FVKESK. V lost 6 bases to trimming and J lost 0 bases, with 14 bases between them. The CDR3 sequence is 15 residues long.

CDR3 sequence (DNA): TGCAGCGTAGCTACTACGAATAAGAACACTGAAGCTTTCTTT. The encoded protein is CSVATTNKNTEAFF. V gene TRBV29-1 combines with J gene TRBJ1-1; D is unclear. This CDR3 has 14 residues. V was shortened by 6 bases and J by 1 base, with 15 bases between the two germline ends. Germline V gene data show CDR1 as SQVTM and CDR2 as ANQGSEA. Looking up the rest from reference TRBV29-1 and TRBJ1-1 gives the full variable domain: SAVISQKPSRDICQRGTSLTIQCQVDSQVTMMFWYRQQPGQSLTLIATANQGSEATYESGFVIDKFPISRPNLTFSTLTVSNMSPEDSSIYLCSVATTNKNTEAFFGQGTRLTVV.

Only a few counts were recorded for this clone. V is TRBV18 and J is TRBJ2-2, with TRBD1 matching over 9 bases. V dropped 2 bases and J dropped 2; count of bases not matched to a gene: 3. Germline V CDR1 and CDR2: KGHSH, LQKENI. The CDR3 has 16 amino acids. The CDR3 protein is CASSPSQGANTGELFF. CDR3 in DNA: TGTGCCAGCTCACCATCACAGGGGGCTAACACCGGGGAGCTGTTTTTT.

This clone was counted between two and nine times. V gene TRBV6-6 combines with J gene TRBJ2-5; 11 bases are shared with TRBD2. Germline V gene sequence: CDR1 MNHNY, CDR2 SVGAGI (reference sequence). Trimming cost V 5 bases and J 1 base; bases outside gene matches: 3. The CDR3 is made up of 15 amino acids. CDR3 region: CASSGGLAAQETQYF. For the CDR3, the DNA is TGTGCCAGCAGTGGGGGACTAGCGGCCCAAGAGACCCAGTACTTC.

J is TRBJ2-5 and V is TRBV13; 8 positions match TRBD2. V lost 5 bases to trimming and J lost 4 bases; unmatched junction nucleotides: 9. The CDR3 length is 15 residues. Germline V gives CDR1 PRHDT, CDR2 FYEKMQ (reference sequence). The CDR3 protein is CASSRNGLARETQYF. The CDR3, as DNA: TGTGCCAGCAGCCGAAACGGACTAGCCAGAGAGACCCAGTACTTC.